The next 17 T cell receptor beta chains were all read from a single sample in a study of cytomegalovirus exposure and HLA in healthy donors. This PCR relied on a set of 60 Vbeta primers and 13 Jbeta primers. The assay was immunoSEQ multiplex PCR, and TCRdb's table has in-frame clones only and misses some. This sample carries about 77,000 clones, about 84% of them seen once, and the ten largest clones take under 4%. The sequenced sample consisted of PBMCs. The receptors stem from a man aged 35 to 55 in good health and CMV-seronegative.

The chain has TRBV7-2 and TRBJ2-3, with D possibly being TRBD1 (7 bases). V was trimmed by 5 bases and J by 2 bases, leaving 26 bases between them. The CDR3 consists of 19 residues. Germline loops: CDR1 SGHTA, CDR2 FQGNSA. The CDR3 nucleotides read TGTGCCAGCAGCCGCGGGGAACAGGGGAGTAGGACTGCCACAGATACGCAGTATTTT. This encodes CASSRGEQGSRTATDTQYF.

The V gene is TRBV7-9, the J gene TRBJ1-3; D uncertain. The V gene lost 2 bases and the J gene lost 3 bases, with 11 bases spanning the gap. The CDR3 runs 15 residues. CDR1 is SEHNR and CDR2 is FQNEAQ in the germline V gene (reference sequence). CDR3 sequence: CASSLRAGRGNTIYF. CDR3 bases: TGTGCCAGCAGCTTACGTGCAGGCCGTGGAAACACCATATATTTT.

V is TRBV6-5 and J is TRBJ2-5; maybe TRBD1 (5 bases). With the DNA end fitting TRBJ2-7 better, the J assignment may be wrong. This CDR3 has 14 amino acids. Per the germline V gene, CDR1 is MNHEY and CDR2 is SVGAGI. This CDR3 reads CASSYQGSTYEQYF. CDR3 bases: TGTGCCAGCAGTTACCAGGGAAGCACCTACGAGCAGTACTTC.

The chain is built from TRBV19 and TRBJ2-5; D remains unclear. The CDR3 has 13 residues. Trimming stripped 3 bases from V and 4 bases from J, with 9 bases between. Germline lookup yields CDR1 LNHDA and CDR2 SQIVND (reference sequence). The CDR3 sequence: CASSIQVGETQYF. CDR3 DNA sequence: TGTGCCAGTAGTATTCAGGTCGGAGAGACCCAGTACTTC.

The chain is built from TRBV4-2 and TRBJ2-3, with a weak D call TRBD1 (5 bases). The V gene lost 2 bases and the J gene lost 4 bases, with 10 bases spanning the gap. The CDR3 totals 14 residues. Germline V lookup: CDR1 LGHNA, CDR2 YNFKEQ. The CDR3 DNA reads as TGTGCCAGCAGCCAATCAGACAGACCAGATACGCAGTATTTT. Translating gives CASSQSDRPDTQYF.

The chain combines TRBV6-4 with TRBJ2-6, with D perhaps matching TRBD1 (5 bases). Trimming cost V 0 bases and J 1 base, with 7 bases left between them. Germline V gene data show CDR1 as MRHNA and CDR2 as SNTAGT. The CDR3 sequence is 16 residues long. CDR3 nucleotide sequence: TGTGCCAGCAGTGACTCAGGGGTGTCTGGGGCCAACGTCCTGACTTTC. It yields the protein CASSDSGVSGANVLTF.

This chain connects TRBV19 to TRBJ1-6; D uncertain. Germline loops: CDR1 LNHDA, CDR2 SQIVND (reference sequence). Trimming removed 2 bases from V and 0 bases from J, with 14 bases in between. The CDR3 consists of 18 residues. For the CDR3, the DNA is TGTGCCAGTAGTATATACCCACCCGTGAGCTCCTATAATTCACCCCTCCACTTT. Amino acid sequence: CASSIYPPVSSYNSPLHF.

This clone occurred once. This rearrangement joins TRBV19 to TRBJ2-2; TRBD2 might be the D (7 bases). The CDR3 loop spans 16 amino acids. The V gene's germline CDR1 is LNHDA and CDR2 SQIVND (reference sequence). The germline V and J ends were trimmed by 4 bases and 7 bases, with 19 bases remaining between them. The CDR3 loop reads CASSTRTGRDNGELFF. In DNA form, the CDR3 reads TGTGCCAGTAGTACCCGAACAGGGAGGGACAACGGGGAGCTGTTTTTT.

V and J are TRBV19 and TRBJ1-6; 9 bases are a match to TRBD1. After removal of 6 bases from V and 7 bases from J, the junction contained 4 bases not matched to a gene. The germline gives CDR1 LNHDA, CDR2 SQIVND (reference sequence). The CDR3 is made up of 14 amino acids. CDR3 bases: TGTGCCAGTAGGGGACAGGGTGGGAATTCACCCCTCCACTTT. Its translation is CASRGQGGNSPLHF.

The chain couples TRBV7-2 to TRBJ1-1, with D unclear. From germline, CDR1 is SGHTA and CDR2 FQGNSA. There are 13 residues in the CDR3. V was pared by 4 bases and J by 5 bases, with 11 bases between. CDR3 nucleotides: TGTGCCAGCAGCTCCCAGTGGGCGACTGAAGCTTTCTTT. It codes for CASSSQWATEAFF.

CDR3 region: CSVGLGVISYNEQFF. Here the CDR3 DNA reads TGCAGCGTCGGACTGGGAGTTATTTCCTACAATGAGCAGTTCTTC. V and J are TRBV29-1 and TRBJ2-1; D is possibly TRBD2 (5 bases). V shed 6 bases and J shed 1 base, with 16 bases lying between them. Looked up from germline, CDR1 is SQVTM and CDR2 is ANQGSEA. The CDR3 totals 15 residues.

This sequence joins TRBV6-6 and TRBJ1-2, with D maybe TRBD1 (5 bases). Germline V CDR1 and CDR2: MNHNY, SVGAGI (reference sequence). The length of the CDR3 is 12 residues. Trimming pared 8 bases from V and 4 bases from J, leaving 11 bases between. The CDR3 region is CASRGGGYGYTF. The CDR3 DNA follows: TGTGCCAGCCGGGGGGGAGGCTATGGCTACACCTTC.

The chain has TRBV6-6 and TRBJ1-2; the match to TRBD1 covers 8 bases. CDR3 length: 14 amino acids. Trimming at V came to 6 bases and at J to 5 bases, leaving 8 bases not matched to a gene. Germline-derived CDR1 and CDR2 are MNHNY and SVGAGI (reference sequence). CDR3 DNA: TGTGCCAGCAGCCTCGGACAGGGCCTGTATGGCTACACCTTC. As protein: CASSLGQGLYGYTF.

The chain combines TRBV7-2 with TRBJ1-1; TRBD1 might be the D (5 bases). Between the trimmed V and J ends, which lost 1 base and 7 bases, there was a span of 13 bases. The CDR3 has 14 residues. From germline, CDR1 is SGHTA and CDR2 FQGNSA. CDR3 bases: TGTGCCAGCAGCTTAGACGCGGGACTGATTGAAGCTTTCTTT. Protein: CASSLDAGLIEAFF.

The chain links TRBV12-5 to TRBJ1-1, with D perhaps matching TRBD1 (5 bases). The CDR3 loop spans 13 amino acids. Trimming cost V 8 bases and J 3 bases, with 13 bases left between them. From germline, CDR1 is LGHNT and CDR2 FRNRAP. The CDR3: CASSAREDTEAFF. The DNA of the CDR3 is TGTGCTAGTAGTGCCAGGGAAGACACTGAAGCTTTCTTT. The full variable domain, completed using reference TRBV12-5 and TRBJ1-1, is DARVTQTPRHKVTEMGQEVTMRCQPILGHNTVFWYRQTMMQGLELLAYFRNRAPLDDSGMPKDRFSAEMPDATLATLKIQPSEPRDSAVYFCASSAREDTEAFFGQGTRLTVV.

The chain combines TRBV7-2 with TRBJ1-3, with D possibly being TRBD1 (6 bases). With 2 bases removed from V and 0 bases from J, the gap between germline ends came to 8 bases. Per the germline V gene, CDR1 is SGHTA and CDR2 is FQGNSA. This CDR3 is built from 15 residues. The CDR3: CASSLQGSSGNTIYF. CDR3 bases: TGTGCCAGCAGCTTACAGGGGAGCTCTGGAAACACCATATATTTT.

The chain carries TRBV19 and TRBJ2-3, with D perhaps matching TRBD2 (7 bases). The CDR3 covers 16 residues. Per germline, CDR1 LNHDA and CDR2 SQIVND (reference sequence). The V end was cut by 3 bases, the J end by 0 bases, with 13 bases between. The CDR3 region is CASSIKGGFSTDTQYF. The CDR3 DNA sequence: TGTGCCAGTAGTATTAAGGGGGGGTTCAGCACAGATACGCAGTATTTT.